The present T cell receptor (beta chain) was sequenced within a study of glioma-infiltrating T cells after dendritic cell vaccination. The wider study: Monocyte-derived dendritic cells, cultured seven days with IL-4 and GM-CSF, were pulsed with autologous tumor lysate.

With respect to this clone: Its antigen is unidentified.

The ends were cut back, 5 bases at V and 0 bases at J, with 15 bases in the middle. The CDR3 consists of 16 residues. Germline V lookup: CDR1 SGHTA, CDR2 FQGNSA. Study findings and constraints: Higher pretreatment TIL content predicted longer progression-free time and survival.

Fresh-frozen tumor tissue and more than two years of survival data were available for all. PBMC sampling occurred before vaccination, two weeks after the third dose, and at progression. Assay used: immunoSEQ multiplex PCR; TCRdb lists only in-frame clones, some missing. Among 95,000 to 110,000 clones listed, 75% to 85% were seen once. The input for sequencing was blood, taken before dendritic cell vaccination. The TCR was taken from a human donor with glioblastoma. The chain has TRBV7-2 and TRBJ2-3, with a weak D call TRBD2 (6 bases). CDR3 protein: CASSPTRDWSTDTQYF. The CDR3 DNA reads as TGTGCCAGCAGCCCGACCCGGGACTGGAGCACAGATACGCAGTATTTT.